This T cell receptor beta chain derives from a study of OX40 agonist ivuxolimab in advanced cancers. Looked up from germline, CDR1 is LNHNV and CDR2 is YYDKDF (reference sequence). V was shortened by 5 bases and J by 6 bases, with 19 bases between the two germline ends. The CDR3 sequence is 15 residues long. Clones were sequenced by immunoSEQ multiplex PCR, and TCRdb holds only the in-frame ones, with some missing. The sample carries some 45,000 clones, roughly 91% recorded once. This specimen consisted of CD4+ or CD8+ T cells sorted from blood, obtained in a trial of the OX40 agonist ivuxolimab. This sequence joins TRBV15 and TRBJ1-1; a weak D match, TRBD1 (6 bases). This sequence was found in an adult with an advanced solid tumor such as melanoma, head and neck, liver or kidney cancer. CDR3 sequence (DNA): TGTGCCACCAGCCGTCCCGGGCAGGGGATCCCTGAAGCTTTCTTT. Its protein is CATSRPGQGIPEAFF.